The entry that follows covers one TCR beta chain sequence. The data were produced by immunoSEQ multiplex PCR, yet TCRdb's version contains in-frame clones alone and is incomplete. This table has tens of thousands of clones, about 90% appearing once. The sample originates from a study of cytomegalovirus exposure and HLA in healthy donors. The V end was cut by 3 bases, the J end by 0 bases, with 8 bases between. The CDR3 is 14 residues long. CDR1 SGHRS and CDR2 YFSETQ come from the germline V gene. This chain links TRBV5-1 with TRBJ2-3; D uncertain. Source material: PBMCs. This TCR was recovered from a man between 18 and 29 years old in good health and CMV-seronegative. CDR3 residues: CASSCCESTDTQYF. The CDR3 DNA reads as TGCGCCAGCAGCTGCTGCGAGAGCACAGATACGCAGTATTTT.